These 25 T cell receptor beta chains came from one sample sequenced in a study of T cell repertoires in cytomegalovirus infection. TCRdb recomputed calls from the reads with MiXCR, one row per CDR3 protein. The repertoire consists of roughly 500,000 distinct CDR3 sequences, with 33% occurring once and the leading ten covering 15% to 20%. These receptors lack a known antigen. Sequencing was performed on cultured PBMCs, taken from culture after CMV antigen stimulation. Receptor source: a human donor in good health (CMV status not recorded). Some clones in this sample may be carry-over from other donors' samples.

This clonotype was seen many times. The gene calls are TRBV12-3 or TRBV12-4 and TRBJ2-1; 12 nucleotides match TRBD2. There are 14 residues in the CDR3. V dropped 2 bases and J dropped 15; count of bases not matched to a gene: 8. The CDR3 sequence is CASSLRGLAGSPFF. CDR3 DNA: TGTGCCAGCAGTTTAAGGGGACTAGCGGGCTCCCCGTTCTTC.

As DNA, the CDR3 is TGTGCCACCAGCTTCCGGGACAGATATGGCTACACCTTC. This codes for CATSFRDRYGYTF. V usage is TRBV15 and J usage is TRBJ1-2; TRBD1 agrees at 7 bases. The germline CDR1 and CDR2 sequences are LNHNV and YYDKDF (reference sequence). With 5 bases clipped from V and 5 bases from J, the junction kept 5 bases outside the gene matches. The CDR3 extends over 13 amino acids. Together with reference TRBV15 and TRBJ1-2, the CDR3 gives the full variable domain: DAMVIQNPRYQVTQFGKPVTLSCSQTLNHNVMYWYQQKSSQAPKLLFHYYDKDFNNEADTPDNFQSRRPNTSFCFLDIRSPGLGDTAMYLCATSFRDRYGYTFGSGTRLTVV.

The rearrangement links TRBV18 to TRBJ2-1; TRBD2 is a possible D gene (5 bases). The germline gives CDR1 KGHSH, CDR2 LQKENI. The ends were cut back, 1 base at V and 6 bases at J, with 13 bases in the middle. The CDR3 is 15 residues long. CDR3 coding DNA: TGTGCCAGCTCACCACGGTCCGGGATCCGCAATGAGCAGTTCTTC. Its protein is CASSPRSGIRNEQFF. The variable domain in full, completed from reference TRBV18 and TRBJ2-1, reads NAGVMQNPRHLVRRRGQEARLRCSPMKGHSHVYWYRQLPEEGLKFMVYLQKENIIDESGMPKERFSAEFPKEGPSILRIQQVVRGDSAAYFCASSPRSGIRNEQFFGPGTRLTVL.

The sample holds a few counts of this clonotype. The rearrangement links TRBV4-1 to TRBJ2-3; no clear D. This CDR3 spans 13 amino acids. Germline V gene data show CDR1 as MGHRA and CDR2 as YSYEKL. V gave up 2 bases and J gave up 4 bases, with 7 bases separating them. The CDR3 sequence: CASSQYSADTQYF. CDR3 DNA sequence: TGCGCCAGCAGCCAATATTCCGCAGATACGCAGTATTTT.

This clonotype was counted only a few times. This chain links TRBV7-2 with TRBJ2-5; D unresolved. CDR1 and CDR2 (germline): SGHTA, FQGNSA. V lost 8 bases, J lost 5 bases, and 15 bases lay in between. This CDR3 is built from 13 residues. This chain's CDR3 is CASGPGERETQYF. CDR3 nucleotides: TGTGCCAGCGGGCCCGGAGAACGGGAGACCCAGTACTTC.

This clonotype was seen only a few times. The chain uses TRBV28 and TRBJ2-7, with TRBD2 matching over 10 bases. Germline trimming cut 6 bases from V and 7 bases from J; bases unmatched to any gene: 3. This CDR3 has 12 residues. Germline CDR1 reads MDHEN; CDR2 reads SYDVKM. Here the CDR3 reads CASRLAGFEQYF. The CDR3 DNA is TGTGCCAGCAGACTAGCGGGATTTGAGCAGTACTTC.

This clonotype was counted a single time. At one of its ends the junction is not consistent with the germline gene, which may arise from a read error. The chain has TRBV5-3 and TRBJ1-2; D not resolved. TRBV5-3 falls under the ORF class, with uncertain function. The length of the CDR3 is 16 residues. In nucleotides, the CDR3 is TGTGCCAGCAGCTTGCTTGGGCGGACCTTTCTTGCTGGCTACACCTTC. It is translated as CASSLLGRTFLAGYTF.

CDR3 coding DNA: TGTGCCAGCAGCACACAGACAGGGGGTGGAAATTCACCCCTCCACTTT. Its translation: CASSTQTGGGNSPLHF. The rearrangement links TRBV7-2 to TRBJ1-6, with 9 bases lining up with TRBD1. The V and J ends lost 5 bases and 7 bases, in that order; junction bases with no gene match: 9. CDR3 size: 16 residues. Germline CDR1 and CDR2: SGHTA and FQGNSA.

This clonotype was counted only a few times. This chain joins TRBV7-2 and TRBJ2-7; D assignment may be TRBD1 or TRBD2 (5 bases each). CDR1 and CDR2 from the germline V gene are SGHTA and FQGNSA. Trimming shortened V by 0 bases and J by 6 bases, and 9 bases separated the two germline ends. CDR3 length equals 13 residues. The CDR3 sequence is CASSLAGVSEQYF. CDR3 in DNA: TGTGCCAGCAGCTTAGCGGGGGTTAGCGAGCAGTACTTC.

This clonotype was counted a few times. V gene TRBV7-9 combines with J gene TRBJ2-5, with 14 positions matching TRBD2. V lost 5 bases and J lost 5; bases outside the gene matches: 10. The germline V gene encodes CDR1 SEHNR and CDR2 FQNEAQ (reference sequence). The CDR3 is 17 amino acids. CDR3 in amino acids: CASSPRLAGGPMETQYF. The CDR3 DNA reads TGTGCCAGCAGCCCGAGACTAGCGGGAGGGCCTATGGAGACCCAGTACTTC.

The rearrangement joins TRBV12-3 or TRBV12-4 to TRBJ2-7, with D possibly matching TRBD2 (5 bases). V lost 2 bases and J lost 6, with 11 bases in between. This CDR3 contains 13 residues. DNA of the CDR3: TGTGCCAGCAGTTTAACCGGGAACGGCGAGCAGTACGTC. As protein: CASSLTGNGEQYV.

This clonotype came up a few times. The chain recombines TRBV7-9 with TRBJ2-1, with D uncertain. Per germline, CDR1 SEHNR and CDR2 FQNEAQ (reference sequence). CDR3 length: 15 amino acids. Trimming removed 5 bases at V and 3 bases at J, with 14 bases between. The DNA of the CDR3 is TGTGCCAGCAGCCTTCTTGCGGACCTCTACAATGAGCAGTTCTTC. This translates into CASSLLADLYNEQFF.

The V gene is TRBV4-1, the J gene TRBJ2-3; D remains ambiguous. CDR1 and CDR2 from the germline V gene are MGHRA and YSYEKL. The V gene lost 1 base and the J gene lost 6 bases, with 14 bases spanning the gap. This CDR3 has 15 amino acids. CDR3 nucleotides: TGCGCCAGCAGCCAAGCGGAAATAGCATCTGATACGCAGTATTTT. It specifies CASSQAEIASDTQYF.

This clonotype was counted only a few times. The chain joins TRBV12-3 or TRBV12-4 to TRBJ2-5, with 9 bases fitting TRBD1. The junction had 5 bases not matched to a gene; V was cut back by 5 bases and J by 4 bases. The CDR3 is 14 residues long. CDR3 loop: CASSNRGRGETQYF. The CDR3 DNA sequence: TGTGCCAGCAGTAACAGGGGGCGAGGAGAGACCCAGTACTTC.

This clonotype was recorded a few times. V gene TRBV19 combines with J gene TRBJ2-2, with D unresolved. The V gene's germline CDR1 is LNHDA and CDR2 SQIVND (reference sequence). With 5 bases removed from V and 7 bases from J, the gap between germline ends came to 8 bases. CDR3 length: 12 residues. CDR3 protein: CASSETVGELFF. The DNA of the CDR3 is TGTGCCAGTAGTGAGACGGTCGGGGAGCTGTTTTTT.

The CDR3 region has the DNA TGTGCCAGCAGTGGGGCGAGCTGGCCAGGGGGCCCCTACGAGCAGTACGTC. Translating it yields CASSGASWPGGPYEQYV. The chain carries TRBV6-5 and TRBJ2-7, with TRBD1 matching 8 bases. This CDR3 is 17 amino acids long. Trimming at V came to 5 bases and at J to 2 bases, leaving 14 bases not matched to a gene. Germline CDR1 MNHEY, CDR2 SVGAGI.

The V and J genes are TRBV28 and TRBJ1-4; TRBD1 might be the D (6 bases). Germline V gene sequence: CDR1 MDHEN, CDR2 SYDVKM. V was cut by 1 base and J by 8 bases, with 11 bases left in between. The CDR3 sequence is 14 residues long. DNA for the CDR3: TGTGCCAGCAGTTTATACAGGGTCGGAGAAAAACTGTTTTTT. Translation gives CASSLYRVGEKLFF. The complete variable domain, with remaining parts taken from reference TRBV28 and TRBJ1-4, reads DVKVTQSSRYLVKRTGEKVFLECVQDMDHENMFWYRQDPGLGLRLIYFSYDVKMKEKGDIPEGYSVSREKKERFSLILESASTNQTSMYLCASSLYRVGEKLFFGSGTQLSVL.

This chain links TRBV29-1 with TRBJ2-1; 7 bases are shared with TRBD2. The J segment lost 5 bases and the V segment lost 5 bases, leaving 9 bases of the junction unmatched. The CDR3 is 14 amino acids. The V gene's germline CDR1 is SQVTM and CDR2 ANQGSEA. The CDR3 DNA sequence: TGCAGCGTTCTCGGACTAGTTCGAGACAATGAGCAGTTCTTC. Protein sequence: CSVLGLVRDNEQFF.

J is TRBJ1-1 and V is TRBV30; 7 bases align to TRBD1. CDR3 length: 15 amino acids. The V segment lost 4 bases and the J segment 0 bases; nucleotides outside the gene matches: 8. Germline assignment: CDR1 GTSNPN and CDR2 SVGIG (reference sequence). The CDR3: CAWKMGQNMNTEAFF. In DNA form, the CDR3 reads TGTGCCTGGAAAATGGGACAGAACATGAACACTGAAGCTTTCTTT. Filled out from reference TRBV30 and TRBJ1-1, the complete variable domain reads SQTIHQWPATLVQPVGSPLSLECTVEGTSNPNLYWYRQAAGRGLQLLFYSVGIGQISSEVPQNLSASRPQDRQFILSSKKLLLSDSGFYLCAWKMGQNMNTEAFFGQGTRLTVV.

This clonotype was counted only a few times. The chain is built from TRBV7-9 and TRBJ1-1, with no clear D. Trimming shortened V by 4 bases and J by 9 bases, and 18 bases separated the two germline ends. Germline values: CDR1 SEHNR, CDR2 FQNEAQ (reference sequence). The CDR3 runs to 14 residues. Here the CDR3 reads CASSSELGHSQAFF. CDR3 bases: TGTGCCAGCAGCTCCGAGCTTGGGCATTCTCAAGCTTTCTTT.

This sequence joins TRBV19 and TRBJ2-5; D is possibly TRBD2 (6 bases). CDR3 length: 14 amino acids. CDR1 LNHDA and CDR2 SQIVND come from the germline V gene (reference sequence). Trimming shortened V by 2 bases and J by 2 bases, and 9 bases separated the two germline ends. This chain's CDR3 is CASSILGGQETQYF. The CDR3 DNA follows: TGTGCCAGTAGTATATTGGGAGGACAAGAGACCCAGTACTTC.

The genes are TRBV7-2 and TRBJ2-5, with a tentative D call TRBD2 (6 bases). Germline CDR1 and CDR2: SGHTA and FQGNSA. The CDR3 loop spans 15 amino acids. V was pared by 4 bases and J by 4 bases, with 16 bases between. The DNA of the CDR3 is TGTGCCAGCAGCTCACCCAACAACGGGAGAGAGACCCAGTACTTC. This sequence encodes CASSSPNNGRETQYF.

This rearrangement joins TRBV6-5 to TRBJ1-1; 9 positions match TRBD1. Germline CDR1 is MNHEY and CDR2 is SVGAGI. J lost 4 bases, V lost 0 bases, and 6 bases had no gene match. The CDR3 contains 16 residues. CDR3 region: CASSYSWGQGITEAFF. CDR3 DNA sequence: TGTGCCAGCAGTTACTCGTGGGGACAGGGAATCACTGAAGCTTTCTTT.

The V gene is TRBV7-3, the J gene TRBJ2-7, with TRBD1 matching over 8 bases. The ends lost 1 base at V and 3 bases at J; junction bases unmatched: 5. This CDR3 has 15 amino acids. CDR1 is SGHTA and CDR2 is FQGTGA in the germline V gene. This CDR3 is CASSLKNRGIYEQYF. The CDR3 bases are TGTGCCAGCAGCTTAAAAAACAGGGGGATCTACGAGCAGTACTTC.

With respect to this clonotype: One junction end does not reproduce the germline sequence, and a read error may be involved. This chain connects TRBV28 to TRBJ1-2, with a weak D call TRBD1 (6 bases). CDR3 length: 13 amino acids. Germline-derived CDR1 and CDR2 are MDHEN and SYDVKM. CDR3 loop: CANSRGSNYGYTF. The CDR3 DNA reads TGTGCCAACAGTAGGGGGAGTAACTATGGCTACACCTTC.